These 6 T cell receptor beta chains came from one sample sequenced in a study of blood T cell repertoires in COVID-19. Sequenced by immunoSEQ multiplex PCR; TCRdb stores in-frame clones only, minus some. This sample yields more than 70,000 clones, of which about 90% are seen a single time; 5.8% belongs to the top ten. The specimen was peripheral blood. These receptor sequences come from a man in his fifties or sixties with active COVID-19.

The rearrangement uses TRBV5-4 and TRBJ1-2; D unclear. Germline CDR1 reads SGHNT; CDR2 reads YYREEE (reference sequence). CDR3 size: 14 residues. V dropped 1 base and J dropped 4 bases, with 11 bases sitting between them. The CDR3 DNA reads as TGTGCCAGCAGCTTGTTAGAGGGCCCCTATGGCTACACCTTC. This codes for CASSLLEGPYGYTF.

This clone was observed a single time. The rearrangement joins TRBV5-6 to TRBJ2-2; the match to TRBD1 covers 8 bases. The CDR3 has 14 residues. CDR1 is SGHDT and CDR2 is YYEEEE in the germline V gene. The V gene end was trimmed by 4 bases and the J gene end by 7 bases; junction bases not matched to a gene: 6. CDR3 residues: CASSPGTGGGELFF. The CDR3, as DNA: TGTGCCAGCAGCCCCGGGACAGGCGGCGGGGAGCTGTTTTTT.

The chain employs TRBV7-8 and TRBJ2-7; possibly TRBD2 for D (5 bases). The CDR3 length is 17 residues. Trimming shortened V by 2 bases and J by 2 bases, and 19 bases separated the two germline ends. Germline V CDR1 and CDR2: SGHVS, FQNEAQ. The CDR3 protein is CASSLKERAGMAYEQYF. CDR3 nucleotides: TGTGCCAGCAGCTTAAAGGAGAGGGCGGGTATGGCCTACGAGCAGTACTTC.

V gene TRBV5-1 combines with J gene TRBJ2-5; the match to TRBD2 covers 14 bases. CDR1 SGHRS and CDR2 YFSETQ come from the germline V gene. V gave up 3 bases and J gave up 0 bases; unmatched junction bases: 4. The CDR3 has 17 residues. CDR3 DNA sequence: TGCGCCAGCAGCTCCGGGACTAGCGGGAGATACCAAGAGACCCAGTACTTC. Translating gives CASSSGTSGRYQETQYF.

This rearrangement joins TRBV7-9 to TRBJ2-3; 7 nucleotides agree with TRBD1. The V segment lost 5 bases and the J segment 0 bases; nucleotides outside the gene matches: 8. The CDR3 contains 16 residues. The V gene's germline CDR1 is SEHNR and CDR2 FQNEAQ (reference sequence). The CDR3 DNA reads TGTGCCAGCAGCGCTTTAGACAGGGCTAGCACAGATACGCAGTATTTT. Amino acid sequence: CASSALDRASTDTQYF.

The chain uses TRBV5-6 and TRBJ1-5; TRBD1 agrees at 8 bases. The CDR3 length is 14 residues. V dropped 0 bases and J dropped 11; count of bases not matched to a gene: 7. Germline-derived CDR1 and CDR2 are SGHDT and YYEEEE. Here the CDR3 reads CASSLGQGAWSQHF. CDR3 nucleotides: TGTGCCAGCAGCTTGGGCCAGGGGGCTTGGTCCCAGCATTTT.